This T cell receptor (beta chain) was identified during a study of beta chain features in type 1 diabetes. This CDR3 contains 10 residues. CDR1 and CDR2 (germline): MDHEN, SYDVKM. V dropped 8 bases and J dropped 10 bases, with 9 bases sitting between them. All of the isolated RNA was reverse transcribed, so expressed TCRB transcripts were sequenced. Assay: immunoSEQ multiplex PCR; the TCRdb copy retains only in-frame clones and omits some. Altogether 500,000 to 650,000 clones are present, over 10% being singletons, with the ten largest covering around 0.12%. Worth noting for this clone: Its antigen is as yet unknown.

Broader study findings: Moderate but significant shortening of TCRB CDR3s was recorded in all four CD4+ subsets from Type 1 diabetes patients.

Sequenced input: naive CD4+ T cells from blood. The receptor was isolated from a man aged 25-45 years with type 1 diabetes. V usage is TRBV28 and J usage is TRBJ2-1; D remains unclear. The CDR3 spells CASRRTEQFF. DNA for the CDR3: TGTGCCAGCCGCCGGACGGAGCAGTTCTTC.